By share of the sample, the clone carrying this TCR beta chain is medium-sized. The antigen is undetermined. This specimen belongs to a study of post-analysis software for immune sequencing data. V was clipped by 7 bases and J by 6 bases; unmatched bases: 8. Germline V gene sequence: CDR1 SQVTM, CDR2 ANQGSEA. The CDR3 spans 12 residues. Presence of unique molecular identifiers characterized the TCR beta cDNA libraries. TCRdb processed the PCR reads anew with MiXCR; each CDR3 protein has one entry. The sample lists roughly 580,000 distinct CDR3 sequences; roughly two fifths were seen once. Notes on the study in general: Relative to controls, patients had about 5 TRBV segments at higher frequency, with TRBV5-6, TRBV5-1 and TRBV20-1 among these.

Sequencing was done on a sample of blood. The TCR was taken from a girl aged 5-17 years with multiple sclerosis. V is TRBV29-1 and J is TRBJ2-5, with 7 bases identical to TRBD2. The CDR3 sequence: CSAWTSEKTQYF. Here the CDR3 DNA reads TGCAGCGCATGGACTAGTGAGAAGACCCAGTACTTC.